This T cell receptor beta chain was recorded in a study of regulatory T cells in long-lasting Graves disease. Study observations and caveats: TRBV28, TRBJ1-2 and TRBJ2-5 were favored in persistent disease.

Relying on iRepertoire HTBI primers and Arm-PCR of CDR3 regions, the team built TCR beta libraries. TCRdb re-analysed the multiplex PCR reads in MiXCR, keeping a single row per CDR3 protein. This sample has roughly 420,000 distinct CDR3 sequences, with approximately 16% found just once. The length of the CDR3 is 16 residues. Trimming removed 0 bases at V and 0 bases at J, with 12 bases between. CDR1 and CDR2 from the germline V gene are SGHRS and YFSETQ. With regard to this clonotype: The target antigen is unknown.

Time point indicated: newly diagnosed GD, antithyroid drugs for less than 3 months. The TCR library was prepared using RNA isolated from PBMCs. These data were likewise used in another study, on T cells in Graves' hyperthyroidism and ophthalmopathy. According to that study: In the first-round RT-PCR of the TCR CDR3, the HTBI primer set was used.

The sequence derives from a woman aged 18-29 years with Graves disease. The sample consisted of peripheral blood mononuclear cells (PBMCs), taken at new diagnosis, from a patient treated with antithyroid drugs. This rearrangement joins TRBV5-1 to TRBJ1-2; no definite D call. CDR3: CASSLASTATNYGYTF. The CDR3 nucleotides are TGCGCCAGCAGCTTGGCTTCCACAGCCACTAACTATGGCTACACCTTC.